A selection of T cell receptor beta chains follows, all from one sample in a study of beta chain features in type 1 diabetes. Repertoires were generated with immunoSEQ multiplex PCR, while TCRdb's copy carries only in-frame clones and drops some. This table has about 23,000 clones, more than 45% appearing once. Source material: stem cell memory CD4+ T cells from blood. These receptors were obtained from a man younger than 30 with type 1 diabetes. CDR3s include the opening cysteine and the closing phenylalanine or tryptophan. The D gene is left open where the match is weak. Part of the rows lack a size; the others show once, few, many or a class for expanded clones.

>NA|NA|TRBV2|TRBJ1-2
CASSSTRDYGYTF
TGTGCCAGCAGTTCTACTAGGGATTATGGCTACACCTTC
>TRBD1|NA|TRBV28|TRBJ1-4
CASSPLTPGQGDWGNEKLFF
TGTGCCAGCAGTCCACTAACTCCGGGACAGGGGGATTGGGGTAATGAAAAACTGTTTTTT
>NA|NA|TRBV19|TRBJ1-2
CASSARQANYGYTF
TGTGCCAGTAGTGCGCGACAAGCTAACTATGGCTACACCTTC
>TRBD1|NA|TRBV27|TRBJ1-2
CASSFQGQGGVYGYTF
TGTGCCAGCAGTTTCCAGGGACAGGGAGGAGTCTATGGCTACACCTTC
>TRBD2|once|TRBV28|TRBJ2-5
CASSALITSGGVVRETQYF
TGTGCCAGCAGCGCTCTCATCACTAGCGGAGGGGTGGTAAGGGAGACCCAGTACTTC
>NA|few|TRBV29-1|TRBJ2-3
CSVGRGSTDTQYF
TGCAGCGTTGGTCGGGGTAGCACAGATACGCAGTATTTT
>NA|NA|TRBV30|TRBJ1-1
CAWSRTGFGTEAFF
TGTGCCTGGAGTAGAACAGGGTTCGGCACTGAAGCTTTCTTT
>NA|few|TRBV11-2|TRBJ2-2
CASSLTLQRANTGELFF
TGTGCCAGCAGCTTAACCCTTCAGCGGGCGAACACCGGGGAGCTGTTTTTT
>NA|once|TRBV5-1|TRBJ2-3
CASSLGGPYTDTQYF
TGCGCCAGCAGCTTGGGGGGGCCCTACACAGATACGCAGTATTTT
>NA|NA|TRBV6-5|TRBJ2-4
CASSRGDKNIQYF
TGTGCCAGCAGCAGGGGGGACAAAAACATTCAGTACTTC
>TRBD2|NA|TRBV18|TRBJ2-2
CASSPLVLGLAGNTGELFF
TGTGCCAGCTCACCACTTGTGTTAGGACTAGCGGGAAACACCGGGGAGCTGTTTTTT
>TRBD1|NA|TRBV19|TRBJ1-1
CASSIEGTAMNTEAFF
TGTGCCAGTAGTATAGAAGGGACAGCCATGAACACTGAAGCTTTCTTT
>TRBD1|NA|TRBV7-9|TRBJ1-4
CASSSSTGGNEKLFF
TGTGCCAGCAGCTCATCGACAGGGGGTAATGAAAAACTGTTTTTT
>NA|NA|TRBV7-2|TRBJ2-7
CASSPPTSSYEQYF
TGTGCCAGCAGCCCCCCGACTAGTTCCTACGAGCAGTACTTC
>NA|few|TRBV29-1|TRBJ2-2
CSVSDPRGNTGELFF
TGCAGCGTTTCCGATCCCAGGGGGAACACCGGGGAGCTGTTTTTT
>NA|NA|TRBV7-2|TRBJ2-5
CASSWARGTQETQYF
TGTGCCAGCAGCTGGGCTAGGGGAACCCAAGAGACCCAGTACTTC
>NA|NA|TRBV7-2|TRBJ1-2
CASRIQFTQAYYGYTF
TGTGCCAGCAGAATCCAGTTCACTCAGGCCTACTATGGCTACACCTTC
>NA|NA|TRBV5-1|TRBJ2-5
CASSLAGGETQYF
TGCGCCAGCAGCTTGGCGGGTGGGGAGACCCAGTACTTC
>TRBD2|NA|TRBV19|TRBJ2-1
CASSRQREAVEQFF
TGTGCCAGTAGTCGGCAGCGGGAGGCCGTGGAGCAGTTCTTC
>NA|NA|TRBV5-4|TRBJ2-2
CASSPGQNTGELFF
TGTGCCAGCAGTCCGGGACAGAACACCGGGGAGCTGTTTTTT
>TRBD1|NA|TRBV19|TRBJ1-5
CASSTGGNQPQHF
TGTGCCAGTAGCACAGGGGGCAATCAGCCCCAGCATTTT
>NA|NA|TRBV18|TRBJ2-5
CASSPTSVRETQYF
TGTGCCAGCTCACCTACATCCGTGCGGGAGACCCAGTACTTC
>TRBD2|NA|TRBV5-1|TRBJ2-3
CASSSPGTSGSTDTQYF
TGCGCCAGCAGCTCCCCCGGGACTAGCGGGAGCACAGATACGCAGTATTTT
>NA|NA|TRBV11-2|TRBJ2-3
CASSLGRTRTDTQYF
TGTGCCAGCAGCTTGGGCAGAACTCGCACAGATACGCAGTATTTT
>TRBD2|NA|TRBV7-2|TRBJ2-3
CASRPAGGMSDTQYF
TGTGCCAGCAGACCAGCGGGGGGGATGTCAGATACGCAGTATTTT
>NA|NA|TRBV5-8|TRBJ1-2
CASSRFGGPRDGYTF
TGTGCCAGCAGCAGATTTGGCGGGCCCCGTGATGGCTACACCTTC
>NA|few|TRBV9|TRBJ2-7
CASSGRGTSYEQYF
TGTGCCAGCAGCGGCCGAGGAACCTCCTACGAGCAGTACTTC
>TRBD1|NA|TRBV5-8|TRBJ2-5
CASSLGQGRETQYF
TGTGCCAGCAGCCTAGGACAGGGGCGGGAGACCCAGTACTTC
>TRBD2|NA|TRBV4-1|TRBJ2-7
CASSQRTLAGGPGYEQYF
TGCGCCAGCAGCCAACGAACCCTAGCGGGAGGGCCCGGATACGAGCAGTACTTC
>NA|few|TRBV5-1|TRBJ2-1
CASSTGRGSYNEQFF
TGCGCCAGCAGCACCGGCCGGGGTTCCTACAATGAGCAGTTCTTC
>NA|NA|TRBV5-1|TRBJ2-1
CASSLVGAGGKQFF
TGCGCCAGCAGCTTGGTCGGGGCCGGGGGAAAGCAGTTCTTC
>TRBD2|NA|TRBV6-1|TRBJ2-5
CASSGPGLASLAQYF
TGTGCCAGCAGTGGTCCGGGACTAGCGTCCCTCGCCCAGTACTTC
>TRBD1|few|TRBV7-2|TRBJ1-5
CASSPTGDQPQHF
TGTGCCAGCAGCCCAACAGGGGACCAGCCCCAGCATTTT
>TRBD1|NA|TRBV6-5|TRBJ2-7
CASSSLGQGKEYF
TGTGCCAGCAGTTCCCTCGGACAGGGGAAGGAGTACTTC
>NA|NA|TRBV10-3|TRBJ1-5
CATLPNGDSNQPQHF
TGTGCCACCCTTCCGAACGGGGATAGCAATCAGCCCCAGCATTTT
>TRBD1|NA|TRBV28|TRBJ2-7
CASRVTGGYEQYF
TGTGCCAGCAGGGTTACAGGGGGCTACGAGCAGTACTTC
>TRBD2|NA|TRBV11-3|TRBJ2-3
CASSSGGHTDTQYF
TGTGCCAGCAGTAGCGGGGGGCACACAGATACGCAGTATTTT
>TRBD1|NA|TRBV5-4|TRBJ1-2
CASSLGTGEYGYGYTF
TGTGCCAGCAGCTTGGGAACAGGGGAGTATGGCTATGGCTACACCTTC
>NA|few|TRBV28|TRBJ1-5
CASGGLGVGNQPQHF
TGTGCCAGCGGGGGGTTGGGGGTGGGCAATCAGCCCCAGCATTTT
>TRBD1|NA|TRBV2|TRBJ2-7
CASSDPRDRGYEQYF
TGTGCCAGCAGTGACCCCCGGGACAGGGGCTACGAGCAGTACTTC
>NA|few|TRBV5-1|TRBJ2-2
CASSLGDHTGELFF
TGCGCCAGCAGCTTGGGAGATCACACCGGGGAGCTGTTTTTT
>NA|few|TRBV7-2|TRBJ2-1
CASRLQGTEQFF
TGTGCCAGCAGGCTACAGGGAACTGAGCAGTTCTTC
>TRBD2|NA|TRBV18|TRBJ2-1
CASSPEASGSNEQFF
TGTGCCAGCTCACCAGAGGCTAGCGGGAGTAATGAGCAGTTCTTC
>TRBD1|NA|TRBV5-5|TRBJ1-5
CASSQGQHQPQHF
TGTGCCAGCAGCCAGGGACAGCATCAGCCCCAGCATTTT
>TRBD2|NA|TRBV29-1|TRBJ2-5
CSLLGGGETQYF
TGCAGCCTGCTGGGGGGAGGGGAGACCCAGTACTTC
>NA|NA|TRBV18|TRBJ2-7
CASSPTREAATYEQYF
TGTGCCAGCTCACCGACCCGTGAGGCAGCAACCTACGAGCAGTACTTC
>NA|few|TRBV19|TRBJ2-1
CASSIGTFSYNEQFF
TGTGCCAGTAGTATAGGGACTTTTTCCTACAATGAGCAGTTCTTC
>TRBD1|once|TRBV28|TRBJ2-5
CASSFQDRGHQETQYF
TGTGCCAGCAGTTTCCAGGACAGGGGGCACCAAGAGACCCAGTACTTC
>TRBD2|few|TRBV7-2|TRBJ2-1
CASSLVSGGDEQFF
TGTGCCAGCAGCTTAGTGAGCGGGGGGGATGAGCAGTTCTTC
>TRBD1|NA|TRBV15|TRBJ1-1
CATSRKTGGYTEAFF
TGTGCCACCAGCAGAAAAACAGGGGGATACACTGAAGCTTTCTTT
>NA|NA|TRBV6-1|TRBJ1-1
CASSGQRMNTEAFF
TGTGCCAGCAGTGGACAGAGAATGAACACTGAAGCTTTCTTT
>TRBD1|NA|TRBV5-8|TRBJ1-5
CASSLGQGWNQPQHF
TGTGCCAGCAGCTTGGGACAGGGATGGAACCAGCCCCAGCATTTT